The source of this T cell receptor beta chain is a study of blood T cell repertoires in COVID-19. Turning to the study itself: The United States, Italy and Spain provided the acute and convalescent COVID-19 samples.

This CDR3 contains 14 residues. The germline V gene encodes CDR1 MNHEY and CDR2 SVGAGI. Trimming shortened V by 2 bases and J by 2 bases, and 6 bases separated the two germline ends. Produced via immunoSEQ multiplex PCR; TCRdb's table is partial and in-frame only. In the table there are about 280,000 clones, 65% to 90% of which are singletons. The receptor was derived from a human donor in a cohort sampled during active COVID-19. The specimen sequenced was peripheral blood. V gene TRBV6-5 combines with J gene TRBJ1-4; a weak D match, TRBD1 (5 bases). Here the CDR3 reads CASSYGGTNEKLFF. Written as DNA, the CDR3 is TGTGCCAGCAGTTACGGGGGGACTAATGAAAAACTGTTTTTT.